This record concerns one TCR beta chain sequence. The sample is drawn from a study of cytomegalovirus exposure and HLA in healthy donors. With V trimmed by 6 bases and J by 8 bases, 6 bases remained unmatched. Germline CDR1 and CDR2: MNHEY and SVGAGI. This CDR3 has 13 amino acids. Use of 60 Vbeta and 13 Jbeta primers characterized the PCR. Sequencing was performed with immunoSEQ multiplex PCR; in TCRdb, only in-frame clones are kept and a portion is missing. The table records over 70,000 clones, about three quarters of them present only once. This chain links TRBV6-5 with TRBJ2-1; 8 nucleotides align to TRBD2. The receptor comes from a man aged 45-65 years in good health and CMV-seropositive. The sample comprised PBMCs. The CDR3 spells CASRSGTSDEQFF. CDR3 nucleotides: TGTGCCAGCAGATCCGGGACTAGTGATGAGCAGTTCTTC.